This TCR beta chain stems from a study of blood T cell repertoires in COVID-19. Overall study context: The analysed material was cDNA or gDNA that came from T cells, B-cell-depleted T cells, or PBMCs.

This clone was seen once. The CDR3 has 14 residues. The V end lost 5 bases, the J end lost 6 bases, and 11 bases lay between the germline ends. Looked up from germline, CDR1 is SGHVS and CDR2 is FQNEAQ. Sequencing was performed with immunoSEQ multiplex PCR; in TCRdb, only in-frame clones are kept and a portion is missing. The sample records 290,000 or so clones, roughly nine tenths being singletons. J is TRBJ1-6 and V is TRBV7-8, with D possibly TRBD1 on 5 matching bases. Sequenced input: peripheral blood. The sequence was obtained from a man aged 18-30 years with active or convalescent COVID-19. The CDR3 bases are TGTGCCAGCAGCCCGATGACAGTTAATTCACCCCTCCACTTT. Its translation is CASSPMTVNSPLHF.